Each of the 3 T cell receptor beta chains below was sequenced from the same sample in a study of response to subunit inactivated influenza vaccine. Using its own MiXCR run on the RT-PCR reads, TCRdb lists one record per CDR3 protein. The sample consists of around 570,000 distinct CDR3 sequences, 10% to 12% of them appearing once. These same records also appear under a second study, on T cells expressing NK-cell markers. Turning to that study: UMI-tagged 5'RACE template switching yielded the TCR beta cDNA.

The sample in question was PBMCs from blood, obtained on the day of vaccination. Receptor source: a man in his fifties who received an inactivated influenza vaccine.

This clonotype was seen repeatedly, ten times or more. V usage is TRBV12-3 or TRBV12-4 and J usage is TRBJ2-3; D is undetermined. V was pared by 1 base and J by 2 bases, with 7 bases between. The CDR3 covers 14 residues. Written as DNA, the CDR3 is TGTGCCAGCAGTTTAGGTGACCTCACAGATACGCAGTATTTT. It translates to CASSLGDLTDTQYF.

The CDR3 nucleotides read TGTGCCAGCAGAAGCCCAGACGACATCTACAATGAGCAGTTCTTC. Translated, it gives CASRSPDDIYNEQFF. The gene calls are TRBV6-1 and TRBJ2-1; the D is unclear. Germline V CDR1 and CDR2: MNHNS, SASEGT. The CDR3 consists of 15 residues. V was clipped by 6 bases and J by 3 bases, with 15 bases between them.

The chain links TRBV27 to TRBJ1-2, with 8 bases aligning to TRBD1. The length of the CDR3 is 13 residues. The trim removed 5 bases at V and 4 bases at J, leaving 3 bases unmatched. From germline, CDR1 is MNHEY and CDR2 SMNVEV (reference sequence). CDR3 nucleotide sequence: TGTGCCAGCAGTCGGACAGGGTCCTATGGCTACACCTTC. This translates into CASSRTGSYGYTF.